Listed below are T cell receptor beta chains from one sample, sequenced in a study of response to subunit inactivated influenza vaccine. Via MiXCR, TCRdb re-called the RT-PCR reads, giving one row per CDR3 protein. The sample contains 450,000 to 500,000 distinct CDR3 sequences, 9.5% to 12% of which appear only once. Sequencing was performed on PBMCs from blood, taken 35 to 45 days after vaccination. These receptors were collected from a man aged 45-65 years who received an inactivated influenza vaccine. CDR3s include the opening cysteine and the closing phenylalanine or tryptophan. D genes are given only for firm matches. A clone size is listed for some rows: how often the clone was seen (once, few, many), or a class if it is expanded.

v_call	d_call	clone_size	j_call	cdr3_nt	cdr3_aa
TRBV29-1	NA	NA	TRBJ1-4	TGCAGCGTTGGCGCCGGTACCCTAACTAATGAAAAACTGTTTTTT	CSVGAGTLTNEKLFF
TRBV18	NA	NA	TRBJ2-7	TGTGCCAGCTCACCAAACCCAATCTACGAGCAGTACTTC	CASSPNPIYEQYF
TRBV15	TRBD1	many	TRBJ1-2	TGTGCCACCAACCTTGAAAGGGGGCTTGACTATGGCTACACCTTC	CATNLERGLDYGYTF
TRBV6-5	NA	few	TRBJ2-7	TGTGCCAGCAGTTACTCTGGTAGCGGACCCTCCTACGAGCAGTACTTC	CASSYSGSGPSYEQYF
TRBV11-2	TRBD2	many	TRBJ2-1	TGTGCCAGCAGCTTAGTCATGACTAGCGGGAGTAGGCACAATGAGCAGTTCTTC	CASSLVMTSGSRHNEQFF
TRBV6-2/TRBV6-3	TRBD1	many	TRBJ2-7	TGTGCCAGCAGTGACAGGGGGCGCGAGCAGTACTTC	CASSDRGREQYF
TRBV12-3/TRBV12-4	NA	many	TRBJ1-5	TGTGCCAGCAGCTTACAGGTTGGGCAGCCCCAGCATTTT	CASSLQVGQPQHF
TRBV20-1	NA	NA	TRBJ1-2	TGCACCACCTTGGGCAGGTCGGCCTCACCCTATGGCTACACCTTC	CTTLGRSASPYGYTF
TRBV20-1	NA	NA	TRBJ2-5	TGCAGTGCCCCATGGCGTTTCCGAGAGACCCAGTACTTC	CSAPWRFRETQYF
TRBV4-3	NA	NA	TRBJ2-7	TGCGCCAGCAGCCAAGCCGCCGCCGGGGAGGTTTACGAGCAGTACTTC	CASSQAAAGEVYEQYF
TRBV7-9	NA	NA	TRBJ1-3	TGTGCCAGCAGCTTACGTGGAAACACCATATATTTT	CASSLRGNTIYF
TRBV4-3	TRBD1	few	TRBJ1-1	TGCGCCAGCAGCCAAGATTGGCAGGGGGCGTCTTCGAACACTGAAGCTTTCTTT	CASSQDWQGASSNTEAFF
TRBV10-3	TRBD1	many	TRBJ2-7	TGTGCCATCAGTGTGGACAGGGGGCGGGAGCAGTACTTC	CAISVDRGREQYF
TRBV15	TRBD1	many	TRBJ2-7	TGTGCCACCAGCAGTACTGCCGGGACAGGGGGTCGATTCGAGCAGTACTTC	CATSSTAGTGGRFEQYF
TRBV6-2/TRBV6-3	TRBD1	few	TRBJ2-1	TGTGCCAGCAGTTGGACAGGGGGGACCTGGAAGCAGTTCTTC	CASSWTGGTWKQFF
TRBV5-1	NA	many	TRBJ2-7	TGCGCCAGCAGCTTGGCCAGGGCCCACGAGCAGTACTTC	CASSLARAHEQYF
TRBV29-1	NA	many	TRBJ2-3	TGCAGCGTTTGGAGGGGTAGCACAGATACGCAGTATTTT	CSVWRGSTDTQYF
TRBV25-1	NA	many	TRBJ2-2	TGTGCCAGCAGTGCTTCGAACACCGGGGAGCTGTTTTTT	CASSASNTGELFF
TRBV20-1	NA	NA	TRBJ1-5	TGCAGTGCTAGAGATAGTCGGACGGTCACAAGACCCCAGCATTTT	CSARDSRTVTRPQHF
TRBV7-2	NA	NA	TRBJ1-5	TGTGCCAGCAGCTTAGCTCACGGACAGCCCCAGCATTTT	CASSLAHGQPQHF
TRBV20-1	NA	few	TRBJ1-1	TGCAGTGCTAGAGTTGGACGGGGAGGTCGAACTGAAGCTTTCTTT	CSARVGRGGRTEAFF
TRBV28	NA	NA	TRBJ2-3	TGTGCCAGCAGAACGACCGGAGTGGTTACGCAGTATTTT	CASRTTGVVTQYF
TRBV28	NA	NA	TRBJ1-1	TGTGCCAGCAGTTTACTCGATAGGGTGAACACTGAAGCTTTCTTT	CASSLLDRVNTEAFF
TRBV5-1	TRBD1	NA	TRBJ2-2	TGCGCCAGCATCGCCGGGACAGCGAACACCGGGGAGCTGTTTTTT	CASIAGTANTGELFF
TRBV4-1	TRBD2	NA	TRBJ2-5	TGCGCCAGCAGCCAATGGGAGGGGAAAGAGACCCAGTACTTC	CASSQWEGKETQYF
TRBV9	NA	NA	TRBJ2-1	TGTGCCAGCAGCGTAGGATGGGGCAATGAGCAGTTCTTC	CASSVGWGNEQFF
TRBV5-1	TRBD2	once	TRBJ2-1	TGCGCCAGCAGCTCGCGGGGGAGTGGTAACGATGAGCAGTTCTTC	CASSSRGSGNDEQFF
TRBV5-1	NA	NA	TRBJ2-1	TGCGCCAGCAGCTTGGCCGAACCGTACGAGCAGTTCTTC	CASSLAEPYEQFF
TRBV29-1	TRBD1	many	TRBJ2-7	TGCAGCGTCGCAACAGGGGCCGAGCAGTACTTC	CSVATGAEQYF
TRBV20-1	TRBD2	many	TRBJ2-1	TGCAGTGCTAGGAGGACTAGCGGGTTCAATGAGCAGTTCTTC	CSARRTSGFNEQFF
TRBV20-1	NA	many	TRBJ1-6	TGCAGTGGGAGAGACGGCCTAACCAATTCACCCCTCCACTTT	CSGRDGLTNSPLHF
TRBV4-1	NA	few	TRBJ2-3	TGCGCCAGCAGCCAAGAGAAGGGAGTTGCAGATACGCAGTATTTT	CASSQEKGVADTQYF
TRBV12-3/TRBV12-4	NA	many	TRBJ2-1	TGTGCCAGCAGTTTTACCCGCTCCTACAATGAGCAGTTCTTC	CASSFTRSYNEQFF
TRBV6-9	TRBD2	few	TRBJ2-3	TGTGCCAGCACCGACGGGAGGGCCTTGGATACGCAGTATTTT	CASTDGRALDTQYF
TRBV7-9	NA	few	TRBJ1-5	TGTGCCAGCAGCTTAGACCAGGGGAATCAGCCCCAGCATTTT	CASSLDQGNQPQHF
TRBV28	TRBD1	many	TRBJ2-2	TGTGCCAGCGGGGGACAGGGAGGAGGCACCGGGGAGCTGTTTTTT	CASGGQGGGTGELFF
TRBV5-1	TRBD1	many	TRBJ2-6	TGCGCCAGCAGCCAGGGGGCTGGGGCCAACGTCCTGACTTTC	CASSQGAGANVLTF
TRBV20-1	TRBD2	NA	TRBJ2-7	TGCAGTGCTAGAGAGGCGGGGGTAATCTACGAGCAGTACTTC	CSAREAGVIYEQYF
TRBV2	NA	NA	TRBJ1-4	TGTGCCAGCAGTGTTTTGCAGGGAGTTAATGAAAAACTGTTTTTT	CASSVLQGVNEKLFF
TRBV11-3	TRBD2	few	TRBJ2-3	TGTGCCAGCAGCCCCAGCCTGATGTTTCGAGGGAGGGCCGGGTTCCCAGATACGCAGTATTTT	CASSPSLMFRGRAGFPDTQYF
TRBV6-1	TRBD2	NA	TRBJ2-7	TGTGCCAGCAGCCGCGGGGGGGCTGCTTCCCACTCCTACGAGCAGTACTTC	CASSRGGAASHSYEQYF
TRBV29-1	TRBD2	few	TRBJ2-5	TGCAGCGTGGAGGGAGCGGGGCCCGCGGGGACCCAGTACTTC	CSVEGAGPAGTQYF
TRBV20-1	TRBD1	few	TRBJ1-2	TGCAGTGCTACGAGACAGGGTCCCTTAGGCTACACCTTC	CSATRQGPLGYTF